This T cell receptor beta chain emerged from a study of blood T cell repertoires in COVID-19 (dated by TCRdb to between 2020 and 2021). With respect to the entire study: Samples from collaborators originated in the United States, Italy and Spain and spanned both the acute and convalescent phases of COVID-19. Subjects who had been exposed to COVID-19, were actively infected with it, or had recovered from it provided the deeply sampled blood TCRbeta repertoires that made up the dataset. Where HLA class I and class II types were available, the types were taken from metadata supplied by the sample provider, not from assay-based typing. A freely available public database, intended as a resource for researchers studying the immune response to SARS-CoV-2, is where the repertoires were released. The prospective study material was composed of cDNA or gDNA derived from T cells, B-cell-depleted T cells, or PBMCs. Samples came from the ongoing ImmuneRACE study (first 160 participants) plus 1,254 subjects from 6 global collaborators. Sample metadata almost always included a de-identified subject ID, COVID-19 status, age in years and sex.

Turning to this clone: It lacks a known antigen. One base away there is no much larger clone; base qualities are not given.

Participants in the prospective study were enrolled through a virtual design, were aged roughly 18 to 90 years, and lived in approximately 24 United States geographic areas. Cohort assignment in the prospective study relied on participant-reported clinical history from a screening survey and a study questionnaire. Mobile phlebotomists in the prospective study collected whole blood, serum and a nasopharyngeal or oropharyngeal swab from every participant. Over a roughly 2-month period, participants in the prospective study had the option of providing additional blood draws and questionnaires. Blood samples from the prospective study were shipped frozen or at room temperature prior to DNA extraction. TCRbeta CDR3 regions were amplified from genomic DNA using the immunoSEQ Assay, a bias-controlled multiplex PCR. The paper's data handling went like this. The number of nucleated cells in each sample was estimated by amplification of reference gene primers within the assay. To quantify the absolute abundance of each unique TCRbeta CDR3 rearrangement, sequence reads were collapsed and filtered. For each sample, productive Simpson clonality was calculated as the square root of Simpson's diversity index across productive rearrangements. TCRdb limited this immuneACCESS table to in-frame rearrangements with V and J called. A share of clones is missing; checked studies link under half to unresolved V genes, and the rest is unexplained. V and J calls and clone size are copied from that table; D and trimming were computed from the DNA. This sample is represented by roughly 420,000 clones; more than 75% of them were singletons. Together, the top ten hold over 0.9% of the sample.

Results the study describes overall, beyond this receptor: How much clinical and demographic metadata was included differed by source and by participant, and the metadata was provided uncurated.

Spanning cysteine to phenylalanine, the CDR3 consists of 17 amino acids. The retained sequence is limited to the CDR3, 51 bases, with the frame set at the first base. Based on the germline V gene, the CDR1 and CDR2 sequences are SGHTA and FQGNSA. Unmatched junction bases come to 18, with V trimmed by 7 bases and J by 8 bases. The TCR comes from a woman younger than 45 with acute COVID-19. The sample comprised PBMCs or T cells enriched from blood (not recorded which). The chain employs TRBV7-2 and TRBJ2-3; 10 central nucleotides agree with TRBD2. The CDR3 reads CASTHEGLAGAGGTQYF. The base sequence is TGTGCCAGCACCCACGAGGGGCTAGCGGGGGCCGGAGGTACGCAGTATTTT.